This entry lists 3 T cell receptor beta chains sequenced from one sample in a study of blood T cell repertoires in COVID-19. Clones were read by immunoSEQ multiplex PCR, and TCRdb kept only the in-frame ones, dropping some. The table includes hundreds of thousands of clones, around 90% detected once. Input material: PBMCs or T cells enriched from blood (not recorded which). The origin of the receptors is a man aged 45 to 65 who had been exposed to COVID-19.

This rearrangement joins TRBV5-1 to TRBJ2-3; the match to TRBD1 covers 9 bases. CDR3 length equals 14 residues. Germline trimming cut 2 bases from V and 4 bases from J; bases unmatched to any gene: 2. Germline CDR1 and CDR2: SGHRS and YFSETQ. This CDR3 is CASSLQGAADTQYF. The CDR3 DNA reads TGCGCCAGCAGCTTACAGGGGGCCGCAGATACGCAGTATTTT.

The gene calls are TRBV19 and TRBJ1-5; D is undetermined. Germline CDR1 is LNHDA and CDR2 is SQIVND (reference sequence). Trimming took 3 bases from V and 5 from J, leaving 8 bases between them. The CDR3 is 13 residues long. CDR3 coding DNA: TGTGCCAGTAGTATGGGCCTTGATCAGCCCCAGCATTTT. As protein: CASSMGLDQPQHF.

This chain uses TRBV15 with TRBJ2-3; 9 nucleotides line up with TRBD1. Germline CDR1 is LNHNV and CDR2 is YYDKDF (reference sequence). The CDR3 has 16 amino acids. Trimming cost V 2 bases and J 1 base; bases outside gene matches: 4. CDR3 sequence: CATSRSRTGGTDTQYF. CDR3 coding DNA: TGTGCCACCAGCAGATCGCGGACAGGGGGCACAGATACGCAGTATTTT.